The 26 T cell receptor beta chains in this list originate from one sample, sequenced in a study of T cells in Graves' hyperthyroidism and ophthalmopathy. RNA transcripts were the template for amplifying TCR beta CDR3 regions. The study used the HTBI primer set for a first-round RT-PCR of the TCR CDR3. In TCRdb, the multiplex PCR reads were re-called with MiXCR into one record per CDR3 protein. The sample contains some 370,000 distinct CDR3 sequences, around an eighth of which appear only once. Sequencing input: blood. All receptors derive from a man between 45 and 60 years old with Graves' ophthalmopathy.

This clonotype showed up many times. In DNA form, the CDR3 reads TGTGCCAGCAGTTTAGCCCCAGGCACTGAAGCTTTCTTT. Translation: CASSLAPGTEAFF. The gene calls are TRBV12-3 or TRBV12-4 and TRBJ1-1, with D unclear. The CDR3 totals 13 residues. V gave up 0 bases and J gave up 4 bases, with 6 bases separating them.

This clonotype has at least ten counts. The chain recombines TRBV7-2 with TRBJ2-3, with unresolved D. The germline gives CDR1 SGHTA, CDR2 FQGNSA. Trimming cost V 6 bases and J 4 bases, with 14 bases left between them. This CDR3 has 14 residues. The CDR3 loop reads CASSPQVGPDTQYF. DNA for the CDR3: TGTGCCAGCAGTCCCCAAGTGGGCCCAGATACGCAGTATTTT.

The V call is TRBV19, the J call TRBJ1-1; the D gene is possibly TRBD1 (6 bases). This CDR3 comprises 15 residues. V lost 9 bases, J lost 1 base, and 18 bases lay in between. Germline CDR1 and CDR2: LNHDA and SQIVND (reference sequence). The CDR3 DNA is TGTGCCAGCCTGCTCGGGGGCTTCTCGAACACTGAAGCTTTCTTT. Translating gives CASLLGGFSNTEAFF.

This clonotype has a count of ten or more. The CDR3 region has the DNA TGTGCCAGCAGTTTAGGCTCGGGGTGGAATGAGCAGTTCTTC. It translates to CASSLGSGWNEQFF. The rearrangement joins TRBV12-3 or TRBV12-4 to TRBJ2-1; possible D gene TRBD2, 5 bases. The CDR3 loop spans 14 amino acids. Trimming left V 1 base short and J 7 bases short, with 11 bases between.

This clonotype has a count of ten or more. This chain links TRBV20-1 with TRBJ1-1; D call uncertain. V gave up 4 bases and J gave up 10 bases, with 10 bases separating them. Germline V gives CDR1 DFQATT, CDR2 SNEGSKA (reference sequence). The CDR3 loop spans 10 amino acids. This CDR3 is CSAIQEVAFF. The CDR3 DNA reads as TGCAGTGCTATTCAGGAGGTAGCTTTCTTT.

The sample holds many counts of this clonotype. The CDR3 sequence: CASRESTGQGRLEQYF. The CDR3 bases are TGTGCCAGCAGAGAAAGCACGGGACAGGGGCGGCTTGAGCAGTACTTC. The chain couples TRBV2 to TRBJ2-7, with TRBD1 matching over 10 bases. V lost 6 bases, J lost 7 bases, and 15 bases stayed unmatched. The CDR3 has 16 residues. Germline loops: CDR1 SNHLY, CDR2 FYNNEI.

This clonotype showed up many times. This rearrangement joins TRBV12-5 to TRBJ2-4; 7 nucleotides align to TRBD2. The CDR3 covers 23 residues. Trimming removed 0 bases from V and 0 bases from J; junction bases left unmatched: 23. CDR1 and CDR2 from the germline V gene are LGHNT and FRNRAP. Written as DNA, the CDR3 is TGTGCTAGTGGTTTGGTACCCCCGCGGCTAGCGGAGGGGACTAACCTAGCCAAAAACATTCAGTACTTC. Encoded protein: CASGLVPPRLAEGTNLAKNIQYF.

This chain uses TRBV29-1 with TRBJ2-5; a weak D match, TRBD2 (6 bases). Deletions cut 6 bases from V and 2 bases from J, with 10 bases between. Germline V gives CDR1 SQVTM, CDR2 ANQGSEA. CDR3 length equals 12 residues. Here the CDR3 DNA reads TGCAGCGTGCGGGCGGGACAAGAGACCCAGTACTTC. Translated, it gives CSVRAGQETQYF.

Only one count was recorded for this clonotype. This sequence joins TRBV29-1 and TRBJ2-1, with TRBD2 matching over 13 bases. Judging by the DNA end, TRBJ2-7 fits better; the J call may be wrong. Germline CDR1 and CDR2: SQVTM and ANQGSEA. The CDR3 loop spans 15 amino acids. The CDR3 DNA is TGCAGCGTGGGGACTAGCGGGACAACGTACAATGAGCAGTACTTC. This encodes CSVGTSGTTYNEQYF.

The V call is TRBV7-2, the J call TRBJ2-7, with a possible D match to TRBD1 (7 bases). Germline V gives CDR1 SGHTA, CDR2 FQGNSA. V shed 10 bases and J shed 6 bases, with 25 bases lying between them. The length of the CDR3 is 15 residues. CDR3 loop: CANTRRDRGPLEQYF. CDR3 nucleotide sequence: TGTGCCAACACCAGGCGGGACAGAGGTCCTCTCGAGCAGTACTTC.

This clonotype has just a few counts. The rearrangement uses TRBV10-3 and TRBJ1-1, with TRBD1 matching over 9 bases. Germline V gene sequence: CDR1 ENHRY, CDR2 SYGVKD. Germline trimming cut 8 bases from V and 6 bases from J; bases unmatched to any gene: 7. The CDR3 contains 13 residues. The CDR3 coding sequence is TGTGCCATCTCCGACAGGGGGATCTCTGAAGCTTTCTTT. Its translation: CAISDRGISEAFF.

This clonotype was seen repeatedly, ten times or more. In DNA form, the CDR3 reads TGTGCCAGCAGCTTAGGTAGAGAGAACACTGAAGCTTTCTTT. Its translation: CASSLGRENTEAFF. This chain links TRBV11-2 with TRBJ1-1, with D unresolved. The length of the CDR3 is 14 residues. V lost 1 base and J 1 base, leaving 7 bases between the germline ends. Germline V CDR1 and CDR2: SGHAT, FQNNGV.

This clonotype was seen many times. This chain connects TRBV3-1 to TRBJ1-1, with unresolved D. Germline values: CDR1 LGHDT, CDR2 YNNKEL (reference sequence). The CDR3 covers 14 residues. V lost 0 bases to trimming and J lost 1 base, with 6 bases between them. The CDR3 DNA reads TGTGCCAGCAGCCAAGAGAACAGGAACACTGAAGCTTTCTTT. This translates into CASSQENRNTEAFF. The full variable domain, its missing parts supplied by reference TRBV3-1 and TRBJ1-1, is DTAVSQTPKYLVTQMGNDKSIKCEQNLGHDTMYWYKQDSKKFLKIMFSYNNKELIINETVPNRFSPKSPDKAHLNLHINSLELGDSAVYFCASSQENRNTEAFFGQGTRLTVV.

In the case of this clonotype: This could be a read error, since a much larger clone is one nucleotide away. The chain recombines TRBV6-1 with TRBJ1-2; 7 nucleotides match TRBD1. The V segment lost 8 bases and the J segment 5 bases; nucleotides outside the gene matches: 8. Germline V gene lookup returns CDR1 MNHNS and CDR2 SASEGT. The CDR3 spans 13 residues. The CDR3 DNA sequence: TGTGCCAGCGGGAGGGGGCAGGATTATGGCTACACCTTC. Protein sequence: CASGRGQDYGYTF.

In its sample, this clonotype was seen many times. This chain joins TRBV7-2 and TRBJ1-4; D gene uncertain. Trimming pared 5 bases from V and 1 base from J, leaving 11 bases between. The CDR3 has 15 residues. The V gene's germline CDR1 is SGHTA and CDR2 FQGNSA. For the CDR3, the DNA is TGTGCCAGCAGCCCGGTCCGCTTAACTAATGAAAAACTGTTTTTT. The encoded protein is CASSPVRLTNEKLFF. Drawing the rest from reference TRBV7-2 and TRBJ1-4, the complete variable domain is GAGVSQSPSNKVTEKGKDVELRCDPISGHTALYWYRQSLGQGLEFLIYFQGNSAPDKSGLPSDRFSAERTGGSVSTLTIQRTQQEDSAVYLCASSPVRLTNEKLFFGSGTQLSVL.

This clonotype was counted many times. The chain is built from TRBV30 and TRBJ1-1, with 7 nucleotides matching TRBD1. The CDR3 has 12 amino acids. J was trimmed by 4 bases and V by 2 bases; bases with no gene match: 1. Germline-derived CDR1 and CDR2 are GTSNPN and SVGIG (reference sequence). CDR3 in DNA: TGTGCCTGGAGTAACAGGGGCACTGAAGCTTTCTTT. Translated: CAWSNRGTEAFF. The full variable domain, completed using reference TRBV30 and TRBJ1-1, is SQTIHQWPATLVQPVGSPLSLECTVEGTSNPNLYWYRQAAGRGLQLLFYSVGIGQISSEVPQNLSASRPQDRQFILSSKKLLLSDSGFYLCAWSNRGTEAFFGQGTRLTVV.

This clonotype was observed many times. V gene TRBV20-1 combines with J gene TRBJ2-1; 7 bases are shared with TRBD2. With V trimmed by 8 bases and J by 5 bases, 9 bases remained unmatched. The CDR3 covers 13 residues. Per the germline V gene, CDR1 is DFQATT and CDR2 is SNEGSKA (reference sequence). The CDR3 DNA is TGCAGTTCAAGCGGGACCGTCGACAATGAGCAGTTCTTC. It codes for CSSSGTVDNEQFF.

The table lists this clonotype with a few counts. The J gene is TRBJ2-1, the V gene TRBV14; weak D call: TRBD2 (5 bases). V was pared by 3 bases and J by 8 bases, with 14 bases between. The CDR3 extends over 14 amino acids. CDR1 is SGHDN, CDR2 FVKESK, per germline. CDR3 residues: CASSQEVMSHEQFF. CDR3 DNA sequence: TGTGCCAGCAGCCAGGAGGTCATGTCGCATGAGCAGTTCTTC. Complete variable domain (other parts from reference TRBV14 and TRBJ2-1): EAGVTQFPSHSVIEKGQTVTLRCDPISGHDNLYWYRRVMGKEIKFLLHFVKESKQDESGMPNNRFLAERTGGTYSTLKVQPAELEDSGVYFCASSQEVMSHEQFFGPGTRLTVL.

The chain combines TRBV29-1 with TRBJ2-3; tentative D call: TRBD2 (6 bases). Between the trimmed V and J ends, which lost 7 bases and 6 bases, there was a span of 20 bases. CDR1 is SQVTM, CDR2 ANQGSEA, per germline. The CDR3 contains 14 residues. The CDR3 is CSATPGGISDTQYF. CDR3 coding DNA: TGCAGCGCCACCCCGGGCGGGATTTCGGATACGCAGTATTTT.

This clonotype was observed a few times. V and J are TRBV6-1 and TRBJ1-5; D is possibly TRBD1 (6 bases). The CDR3 has 19 amino acids. The germline gives CDR1 MNHNS, CDR2 SASEGT. The V and J ends lost 7 bases and 0 bases respectively, with 25 bases between them. CDR3 in amino acids: CASIKIDGQPSNSNQPQHF. CDR3 coding DNA: TGTGCCAGCATCAAGATCGACGGACAGCCTTCTAATAGCAATCAGCCCCAGCATTTT.

This clonotype was seen only a few times. V gene TRBV5-1 combines with J gene TRBJ2-5; D is uncertain. Per germline, CDR1 SGHRS and CDR2 YFSETQ. The CDR3 totals 14 residues. Trimming cost V 4 bases and J 2 bases, with 12 bases left between them. CDR3 sequence: CASSESRAQETQYF. CDR3 nucleotides: TGCGCCAGCAGCGAGAGCCGGGCTCAAGAGACCCAGTACTTC.

This clonotype came up many times. The J gene is TRBJ2-5, the V gene TRBV2; 8 positions agree with TRBD1. CDR1 is SNHLY and CDR2 is FYNNEI in the germline V gene. V was clipped by 8 bases and J by 4 bases; unmatched bases: 12. The CDR3 has 15 residues. DNA of the CDR3: TGTGCCAGCGGGGCTGGGACAGGTGTATCAGAGACCCAGTACTTC. Protein sequence: CASGAGTGVSETQYF.

The chain has TRBV5-1 and TRBJ2-7, with unresolved D. CDR3 length equals 15 residues. Trimming took off 2 bases at V and 3 bases at J, with 15 bases between the two ends. Germline V gene data show CDR1 as SGHRS and CDR2 as YFSETQ. CDR3 sequence reads: CASSLTGQANYEQYF. The DNA for the CDR3 is TGCGCCAGCAGCTTAACCGGGCAGGCGAACTACGAGCAGTACTTC.

In this sample, this clonotype turned up many times. The J gene is TRBJ2-7, the V gene TRBV20-1; D ambiguous. This CDR3 comprises 13 residues. V was pared by 1 base and J by 3 bases, with 10 bases between. Germline values: CDR1 DFQATT, CDR2 SNEGSKA (reference sequence). This CDR3 is CSARGQKYYEQYF. DNA for the CDR3: TGCAGTGCTAGAGGGCAGAAGTACTACGAGCAGTACTTC.

This clonotype was observed at least ten times. The chain is built from TRBV28 and TRBJ2-1; a weak D match, TRBD1 (6 bases). The CDR3 is made up of 16 amino acids. Deletions cut 8 bases from V and 8 bases from J, with 25 bases between. Germline V CDR1 and CDR2: MDHEN, SYDVKM. In nucleotides, the CDR3 is TGTGCCAGCCTGCAGGATCGAAGGGGGAAAGAATATGAGCAGTTCTTC. Translated: CASLQDRRGKEYEQFF.

At least ten counts were recorded for this clonotype. This chain uses TRBV5-5 with TRBJ1-5; a weak D match, TRBD1 (6 bases). The germline V gene encodes CDR1 SGHKS and CDR2 YYEKEE (reference sequence). The V gene lost 0 bases and the J gene lost 0 bases, with 16 bases spanning the gap. This CDR3 is built from 18 residues. CDR3 DNA: TGTGCCAGCAGCTTGGTTGCATCAGGGGCCCTTAGCAATCAGCCCCAGCATTTT. It yields the protein CASSLVASGALSNQPQHF. The full variable domain, its missing parts supplied by reference TRBV5-5 and TRBJ1-5, is DAGVTQSPTHLIKTRGQQVTLRCSPISGHKSVSWYQQVLGQGPQFIFQYYEKEERGRGNFPDRFSARQFPNYSSELNVNALLLGDSALYLCASSLVASGALSNQPQHFGDGTRLSIL.